The next 5 T cell receptor beta chains were all read from a single sample in a study of T cells in Graves' hyperthyroidism and ophthalmopathy. Amplification yielded TCR beta CDR3 regions, with RNA transcripts as the source. HTBI primers were used for first-round RT-PCR of the TCR CDR3. TCRdb re-called the multiplex PCR reads with MiXCR, one entry per CDR3 protein. The sample yields a few hundred thousand distinct CDR3 sequences, about half seen once. Sequencing used peripheral blood or thyroid tissue (not recorded which). The receptor source for this set is a woman between 18 and 29 years old with Graves' hyperthyroidism.

V and J are TRBV10-3 and TRBJ2-7, with 9 bases identical to TRBD1. CDR3 length: 17 amino acids. Germline CDR1 ENHRY, CDR2 SYGVKD. Trimming cost V 6 bases and J 2 bases; bases outside gene matches: 14. DNA of the CDR3: TGTGCCATCAGCCCAGCGGGACAGGGTGGAGAGACCTACGAGCAGTACTTC. Translating gives CAISPAGQGGETYEQYF.

The J gene is TRBJ1-1, the V gene TRBV18; no clear D gene. V lost 4 bases and J 6 bases, leaving 21 bases between the germline ends. Germline CDR1 KGHSH, CDR2 LQKENI. This CDR3 region has 16 residues. CDR3 bases: TGTGCCAGCTCACTATATTCCGGGCCCCCGGGCGCTGAAGCTTTCTTT. This translates into CASSLYSGPPGAEAFF.

With regard to this clonotype: Possible read error: a much larger clone is one base away. The chain links TRBV5-4 to TRBJ2-6, with a weak D call TRBD1 (6 bases). The CDR3 covers 17 residues. Per germline, CDR1 SGHNT and CDR2 YYREEE (reference sequence). Here the CDR3 reads CAGSLGGGSPGANVLTF. CDR3 DNA: TGTGCCGGCAGCTTAGGGGGTGGGTCGCCCGGGGCCAACGTCCTGACTTTC.

This clonotype appeared a few times. This rearrangement joins TRBV3-1 to TRBJ2-7, with 8 bases matching TRBD2. The CDR3 has 15 amino acids. V trimming: 4 bases; J trimming: 2 bases; junction bases outside the gene matches: 7. CDR1 is LGHDT and CDR2 is YNNKEL in the germline V gene (reference sequence). The CDR3 DNA follows: TGTGCCAGCAGCCCCGCTCCGGGAGGGCCCTACGAGCAGTACTTC. Its translation is CASSPAPGGPYEQYF.

The count of this clonotype is one. The J gene is TRBJ2-5, the V gene TRBV20-1, with 8 nucleotides matching TRBD1. After removal of 6 bases from V and 5 bases from J, the junction contained 8 bases not matched to a gene. This CDR3 spans 13 amino acids. Germline CDR1 reads DFQATT; CDR2 reads SNEGSKA (reference sequence). The CDR3 reads CSARTGSRETQYF. For the CDR3, the DNA is TGCAGTGCAAGGACAGGGAGCAGGGAGACCCAGTACTTC.